Given below is one T cell receptor beta chain in context. Antigen: not known. This sample is drawn from a study of cytomegalovirus exposure and HLA in healthy donors. Germline CDR1 reads SEHNR; CDR2 reads FQNEAQ (reference sequence). The CDR3 loop spans 15 amino acids. The V segment lost 1 base and the J segment 5 bases; nucleotides outside the gene matches: 7. Repertoires were generated with immunoSEQ multiplex PCR, while TCRdb's copy carries only in-frame clones and drops some. This table holds about 74,000 clones, 85% to 95% found once. Study results and limitations: A few of the chains that were CMV-associated were confirmed in vitro to be specific for CMV antigens.

The sequence came from a woman between 18 and 29 years old in good health and CMV-seropositive. Material for sequencing was PBMCs. The rearrangement links TRBV7-9 to TRBJ2-7; 8 bases match TRBD1. The CDR3 is CASSLDGQGGHEQYF. In nucleotides, the CDR3 is TGTGCCAGCAGCTTAGATGGACAGGGCGGCCACGAGCAGTACTTC.